The clone carrying this TCR beta chain was seen more than once but under ten times. Clones were read by immunoSEQ multiplex PCR, and TCRdb kept only the in-frame ones, dropping some. Of some 140,000 clones in the sample, about 85% were seen once. The record originates from a study of blood T cell repertoires in COVID-19. About the research overall: Researchers got acute and convalescent COVID-19 samples from the United States, Italy and Spain.

The source material was peripheral blood. The receptor's source is a man in his sixties with COVID-19, enrolled during active disease.

For the CDR3, the DNA is TGTGCCAGCAGCCAAAACGACAGGGGGTTTGGCTACACCTTC. This translates into CASSQNDRGFGYTF. The chain couples TRBV7-8 to TRBJ1-2; 9 bases align to TRBD1. V shed 5 bases, J shed 7 bases, and the junction held 8 bases outside the gene matches. From germline, CDR1 is SGHVS and CDR2 FQNEAQ. The CDR3 runs to 14 residues.